In this sample, the clone carrying this T cell receptor beta chain turned up many times. Its matching antigen is unknown. The V end was cut by 3 bases, the J end by 3 bases, with 8 bases between. From germline, CDR1 is SGHTA and CDR2 FQGTGA. The CDR3 contains 13 residues. The sample is drawn from a study of molecular identifiers for immune sequencing clone quantification. Study details: In replicates, RNA from about 20,000 or 100,000 naive CD8 cells was split five ways, four sequenced.

TCRdb passed the PCR reads through MiXCR, listing each CDR3 protein once. The sample records about 640,000 distinct CDR3 sequences, approximately 20% being singletons. Whole-study findings and limits: Clones exceeding 20 RNA copies carried over 97% of effector molecules but under 1% of naive-cell molecules.

Sequenced input: naive CD8+ T cells from blood, with Jurkat cell RNA spiked in. The subset was: FACS-sorted CD8+CD4-CCR7+CD45RA+ naive T cells. This receptor was identified in a human donor in good health. Some libraries in this study had Jurkat cell RNA spiked in. J is TRBJ2-5 and V is TRBV7-3; D might be TRBD2 (6 bases). CDR3 sequence: CASSFIAEETQYF. The CDR3 DNA is TGTGCCAGCAGCTTCATAGCGGAAGAGACCCAGTACTTC. Full variable domain (outside the CDR3, taken from reference TRBV7-3 and TRBJ2-5): GAGVSQTPSNKVTEKGKYVELRCDPISGHTALYWYRQSLGQGPEFLIYFQGTGAADDSGLPNDRFFAVRPEGSVSTLKIQRTERGDSAVYLCASSFIAEETQYFGPGTRLLVL.